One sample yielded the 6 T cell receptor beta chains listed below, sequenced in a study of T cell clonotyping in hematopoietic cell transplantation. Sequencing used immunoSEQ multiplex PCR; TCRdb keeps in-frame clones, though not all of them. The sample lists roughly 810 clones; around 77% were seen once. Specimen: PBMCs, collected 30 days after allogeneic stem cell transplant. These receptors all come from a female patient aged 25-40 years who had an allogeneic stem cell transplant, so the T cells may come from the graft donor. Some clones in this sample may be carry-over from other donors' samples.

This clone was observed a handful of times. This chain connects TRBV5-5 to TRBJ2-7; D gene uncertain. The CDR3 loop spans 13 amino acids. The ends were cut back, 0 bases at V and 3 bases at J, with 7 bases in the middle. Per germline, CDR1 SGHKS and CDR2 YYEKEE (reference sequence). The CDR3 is CASSLVGFYEQYF. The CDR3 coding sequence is TGTGCCAGCAGCTTGGTAGGATTCTACGAGCAGTACTTC. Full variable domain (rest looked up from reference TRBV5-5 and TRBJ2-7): DAGVTQSPTHLIKTRGQQVTLRCSPISGHKSVSWYQQVLGQGPQFIFQYYEKEERGRGNFPDRFSARQFPNYSSELNVNALLLGDSALYLCASSLVGFYEQYFGPGTRLTVT.

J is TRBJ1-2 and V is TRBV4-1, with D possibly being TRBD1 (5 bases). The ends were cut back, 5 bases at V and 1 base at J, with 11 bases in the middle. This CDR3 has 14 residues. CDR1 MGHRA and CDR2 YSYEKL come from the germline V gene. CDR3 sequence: CASSFDSFNYGYTF. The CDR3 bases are TGCGCCAGCAGCTTCGACAGCTTTAACTATGGCTACACCTTC.

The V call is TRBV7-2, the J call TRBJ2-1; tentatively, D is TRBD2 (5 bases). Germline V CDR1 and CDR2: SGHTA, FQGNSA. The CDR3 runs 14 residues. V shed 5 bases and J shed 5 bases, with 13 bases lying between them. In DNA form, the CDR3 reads TGTGCCAGCAGCCGGAGGACTCGTGACAATGAGCAGTTCTTC. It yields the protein CASSRRTRDNEQFF.

The CDR3 bases are TGTGCCACCAGCAGAGATGTGGCCTATAATTCACCCCTCCACTTT. Translated: CATSRDVAYNSPLHF. The rearrangement joins TRBV15 to TRBJ1-6; unclear D gene. CDR3 length: 15 residues. Germline V gene lookup returns CDR1 LNHNV and CDR2 YYDKDF (reference sequence). Deletions cut 0 bases from V and 2 bases from J, with 5 bases between.

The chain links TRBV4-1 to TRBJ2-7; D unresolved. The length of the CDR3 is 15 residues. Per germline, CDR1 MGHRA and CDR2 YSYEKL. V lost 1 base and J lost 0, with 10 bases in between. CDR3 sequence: CASSQGVSPSYEQYF. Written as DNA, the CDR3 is TGCGCCAGCAGCCAAGGAGTGTCACCCTCCTACGAGCAGTACTTC.

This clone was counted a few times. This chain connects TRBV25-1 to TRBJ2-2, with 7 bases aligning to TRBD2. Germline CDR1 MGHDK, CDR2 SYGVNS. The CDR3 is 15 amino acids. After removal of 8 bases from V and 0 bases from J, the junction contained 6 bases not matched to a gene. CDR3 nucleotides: TGTGCCAGCGTACCTAGCGGAACGAACACCGGGGAGCTGTTTTTT. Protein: CASVPSGTNTGELFF.